A single sample is the source of the 23 T cell receptor beta chains below, sequenced in a study of vaccination and CD4 T cells after COVID-19 (dated 2022 in TCRdb). The treatment or condition label for this specimen denotes: approximately 10-day PBMC culture with coronavirus spike peptide pools or control peptides (ViraFEST assay). Antigen specificity for these receptors is unknown. The library relied on PCR. Reads for this sample came from an Illumina iSeq 100. TCR sequencing of DNA from cultured CD4+ T cells used the Oncomine TCR Beta short-read assay at the Johns Hopkins FTIC core. TCRdb handled the public reads itself, with Q25 trimming in fastp and clone calling in MiXCR, and kept productive beta chains. For every CDR3 protein sequence, its rows merge into one entry that carries the most common genes and DNA. The sample yields some 13,000 distinct CDR3 sequences; 74% were counted once. 31% of the sample is taken by the ten largest.

The sequencing sample was made of CD4+ T cells from blood, cultured in vitro. Receptors were obtained from a human donor who had recovered from COVID-19.

This chain connects TRBV6-1 to TRBJ2-7; 10 bases match TRBD2. Losses at the gene ends were 6 bases for V and 0 bases for J; bases not matched to a gene: 2. Germline CDR1 MNHNS, CDR2 SASEGT. The CDR3 loop spans 14 amino acids. The CDR3 spells CASSTSGISYEQYF. In DNA form, the CDR3 reads TGTGCCAGCAGCACTAGCGGGATCTCCTACGAGCAGTACTTC.

The CDR3 is CASTYHDGPNTEAFF. The DNA of the CDR3 is TGTGCCAGCACCTACCACGACGGACCGAACACTGAAGCTTTCTTT. V usage is TRBV27 and J usage is TRBJ1-1; no clear D. The CDR3 runs 15 residues. Between the trimmed V and J ends, which lost 7 bases and 1 base, there was a span of 16 bases. CDR1 and CDR2 (germline): MNHEY, SMNVEV (reference sequence).

The chain joins TRBV7-3 to TRBJ2-5, with D possibly being TRBD1 (5 bases). Germline-derived CDR1 and CDR2 are SGHTA and FQGTGA. The CDR3 loop spans 13 amino acids. V was trimmed by 3 bases and J by 5 bases, leaving 10 bases between them. The CDR3 DNA is TGTGCCAGCAGCTTTGACAGAACGGAGACCCAGTACTTC. Translating it yields CASSFDRTETQYF. The full variable domain, in which reference TRBV7-3 and TRBJ2-5 provide the parts outside the CDR3, is GAGVSQTPSNKVTEKGKYVELRCDPISGHTALYWYRQSLGQGPEFLIYFQGTGAADDSGLPNDRFFAVRPEGSVSTLKIQRTERGDSAVYLCASSFDRTETQYFGPGTRLLVL.

The chain uses TRBV20-1 and TRBJ2-3; 8 bases agree with TRBD2. Germline lookup yields CDR1 DFQATT and CDR2 SNEGSKA (reference sequence). Germline trimming cut 0 bases from V and 3 bases from J; bases unmatched to any gene: 8. This CDR3 region has 16 residues. The DNA for the CDR3 is TGCAGTGCTAGAGATTTAGTTAGCGGGAAGACAGATACGCAGTATTTT. It specifies CSARDLVSGKTDTQYF.

The chain links TRBV6-2 or TRBV6-3 to TRBJ1-1; 10 bases map to TRBD1. The CDR3 extends over 15 amino acids. Trimming took 5 bases from V and 6 from J; bases not matched to a gene: 9. Germline lookup yields CDR1 MNHEY and CDR2 SVGEGT. The CDR3 here is CASSVTGQGKAEAFF. CDR3 sequence (DNA): TGTGCCAGCAGTGTGACGGGACAGGGGAAGGCTGAAGCTTTCTTT.

The chain joins TRBV20-1 to TRBJ2-7; a weak D match, TRBD2 (7 bases). Germline-derived CDR1 and CDR2 are DFQATT and SNEGSKA (reference sequence). V was trimmed by 6 bases and J by 3 bases, leaving 27 bases between them. The length of the CDR3 is 17 residues. The CDR3 DNA is TGCAGTGCCACTAACAGCTGGGGGGGCGGGACTGTCTACGAGCAGTACTTC. This encodes CSATNSWGGGTVYEQYF.

The J gene is TRBJ1-3, the V gene TRBV19, with D possibly TRBD1 on 5 matching bases. This CDR3 comprises 14 residues. V was trimmed by 5 bases and J by 0 bases, leaving 8 bases between them. Germline CDR1 is LNHDA and CDR2 is SQIVND (reference sequence). This CDR3 is CASSRQSSGNTIYF. CDR3 DNA sequence: TGTGCCAGTAGTCGACAGAGCTCTGGAAACACCATATATTTT.

The chain is built from TRBV2 and TRBJ2-3; the D is unclear. This CDR3 has 11 amino acids. Germline CDR1 is SNHLY and CDR2 is FYNNEI. Trimming stripped 3 bases from V and 6 bases from J, with 4 bases between. CDR3 DNA sequence: TGTGCCAGCAGTGAGCTGGATACGCAGTATTTT. Amino acids: CASSELDTQYF.

CDR3 protein: CASSLHGNQPQHF. For the CDR3, the DNA is TGTGCCAGCAGCTTACACGGCAATCAGCCCCAGCATTTT. This chain links TRBV7-2 with TRBJ1-5; D remains unclear. CDR1 is SGHTA and CDR2 is FQGNSA in the germline V gene. V gave up 2 bases and J gave up 2 bases, with 4 bases separating them. The CDR3 has 13 amino acids.

The chain has TRBV28 and TRBJ1-2, with 8 positions matching TRBD1. The CDR3 covers 13 residues. Germline V gives CDR1 MDHEN, CDR2 SYDVKM. With 6 bases clipped from V and 7 bases from J, the junction kept 7 bases outside the gene matches. Here the CDR3 DNA reads TGTGCCAGCAGCGCGGACAGGGTGAGTGGCTACACCTTC. This translates into CASSADRVSGYTF.

V gene TRBV30 combines with J gene TRBJ1-6; D gene ambiguous. Germline V gene data show CDR1 as GTSNPN and CDR2 as SVGIG (reference sequence). This CDR3 is 13 amino acids long. Between the trimmed V and J ends, which lost 4 bases and 3 bases, there was a span of 7 bases. The CDR3 region has the DNA TGTGCCTGGAATAGAGACTATAATTCACCCCTCCACTTT. It encodes CAWNRDYNSPLHF.

The rearrangement uses TRBV30 and TRBJ1-4; D is possibly TRBD1 (6 bases). Germline loops: CDR1 GTSNPN, CDR2 SVGIG (reference sequence). The V gene lost 5 bases and the J gene lost 10 bases, with 14 bases spanning the gap. The CDR3 covers 12 residues. The CDR3 region has the DNA TGTGCCTGGCGTAGGGACATTAGAAAACTGTTTTTT. Translated: CAWRRDIRKLFF.

V and J are TRBV18 and TRBJ1-1; possibly TRBD1 for D (5 bases). The CDR3 covers 15 residues. Germline V CDR1 and CDR2: KGHSH, LQKENI. The V and J ends lost 6 bases and 6 bases respectively, with 20 bases between them. CDR3 loop: CASSPTRGQGAEAFF. The CDR3 DNA reads TGTGCCAGCTCCCCAACCCGGGGTCAGGGCGCTGAAGCTTTCTTT.

The chain joins TRBV11-2 to TRBJ2-1, with D possibly matching TRBD2 (5 bases). V lost 6 bases and J lost 5, with 11 bases in between. Germline V CDR1 and CDR2: SGHAT, FQNNGV. The CDR3 runs 13 residues. The CDR3 reads CASRRRENNEQFF. CDR3 DNA: TGTGCCAGCAGACGCCGGGAAAACAATGAGCAGTTCTTC.

Written as DNA, the CDR3 is TGTGCCAGCTCAACCCTAGCGGGAGCTCTTCCAGATACGCAGTATTTT. Translating it yields CASSTLAGALPDTQYF. The chain employs TRBV18 and TRBJ2-3, with 10 bases matching TRBD2. The germline V gene encodes CDR1 KGHSH and CDR2 LQKENI. With V trimmed by 5 bases and J by 4 bases, 9 bases remained unmatched. The CDR3 totals 16 residues. The variable domain in full, with the rest retrieved from reference TRBV18 and TRBJ2-3, is NAGVMQNPRHLVRRRGQEARLRCSPMKGHSHVYWYRQLPEEGLKFMVYLQKENIIDESGMPKERFSAEFPKEGPSILRIQQVVRGDSAAYFCASSTLAGALPDTQYFGPGTRLTVL.

The chain is built from TRBV6-2 or TRBV6-3 and TRBJ2-5; the D call may be TRBD1 or TRBD2 (6 bases each). Trimming cost V 6 bases and J 2 bases, with 16 bases left between them. This CDR3 region has 15 residues. The germline V gene has CDR1 MNHEY and CDR2 SVGEGT. The CDR3: CASSPGGPPQETQYF. CDR3 nucleotide sequence: TGTGCCAGCAGCCCTGGGGGGCCCCCACAAGAGACCCAGTACTTC.

This chain joins TRBV7-9 and TRBJ1-1, with D hard to call. Germline assignment: CDR1 SEHNR and CDR2 FQNEAQ (reference sequence). CDR3 length: 15 residues. V lost 6 bases and J lost 0, with 14 bases in between. The CDR3, as DNA: TGTGCCAGCAGACAATTGGGCAGCCTGAACACTGAAGCTTTCTTT. Protein: CASRQLGSLNTEAFF.

J is TRBJ1-1 and V is TRBV7-6, with 8 bases aligning to TRBD1. The CDR3 sequence is 14 residues long. Germline lookup yields CDR1 SGHVS and CDR2 FNYEAQ. The J segment lost 5 bases and the V segment lost 5 bases, leaving 7 bases of the junction unmatched. The CDR3 loop reads CASSPGGGRTEAFF. The DNA of the CDR3 is TGTGCCAGCAGCCCAGGGGGCGGCCGTACTGAAGCTTTCTTT.

This clonotype was observed a few times. The rearrangement joins TRBV28 to TRBJ1-1; TRBD1 aligns across 7 bases. Germline CDR1 and CDR2: MDHEN and SYDVKM. The J segment lost 0 bases and the V segment lost 5 bases, leaving 9 bases of the junction unmatched. This CDR3 region has 16 residues. This CDR3 reads CASSTGTVSMNTEAFF. DNA of the CDR3: TGTGCCAGCAGTACCGGGACAGTTAGCATGAACACTGAAGCTTTCTTT.

The chain joins TRBV28 to TRBJ2-7; 12 positions match TRBD2. CDR1 and CDR2 from the germline V gene are MDHEN and SYDVKM. Trimming cost V 7 bases and J 3 bases; bases outside gene matches: 13. The length of the CDR3 is 17 residues. The CDR3 sequence is CASTSPQTSGRNYEQYF. CDR3 DNA sequence: TGTGCCAGCACCTCCCCCCAGACTAGCGGGAGAAACTACGAGCAGTACTTC.

The chain joins TRBV24-1 to TRBJ2-7; D not resolved. V lost 9 bases and J lost 7, with 15 bases in between. Germline lookup yields CDR1 KGHDR and CDR2 SFDVKD. The CDR3 length is 12 residues. The CDR3 DNA reads TGTGCCACCCCTCGCAGTTTGAGGGAGCAGTACTTC. It codes for CATPRSLREQYF.

The V and J genes are TRBV28 and TRBJ1-6; D gene ambiguous. The V gene's germline CDR1 is MDHEN and CDR2 SYDVKM. The V end was cut by 2 bases, the J end by 7 bases, with 12 bases between. The CDR3 is 15 residues long. CDR3 sequence (DNA): TGTGCCAGCAGTTTAGGCTCTAGCACCAATTCACCCCTCCACTTT. This sequence encodes CASSLGSSTNSPLHF.

The V call is TRBV6-1, the J call TRBJ1-6; D is ambiguous. Per the germline V gene, CDR1 is MNHNS and CDR2 is SASEGT. CDR3 length: 11 residues. Trimming removed 3 bases from V and 8 bases from J, with 2 bases in between. CDR3 residues: CASSDYSPLHF. The CDR3 DNA sequence: TGTGCCAGCAGTGATTATTCACCCCTCCACTTT.